The 2 T cell receptor beta chains presented below share a single source sample, sequenced in a study of T cell responses to AZD1222 COVID-19 vaccine. Data came from immunoSEQ multiplex PCR; TCRdb stores just in-frame clones and leaves some out. The sample has roughly 54,000 clones, roughly 90% seen once; the top ten hold approximately 14%. Sequencing was performed on peripheral blood, taken 28 days after the second AZD1222 dose. The source of these receptors is an adult who received the AZD1222 COVID-19 vaccine.

V and J are TRBV6-5 and TRBJ2-7, with D perhaps matching TRBD2 (6 bases). The CDR3 runs 12 residues. V was pared by 2 bases and J by 6 bases, with 8 bases between. In germline, CDR1 is MNHEY, CDR2 SVGAGI. This CDR3 is CASSYAGREQYF. The CDR3 DNA reads as TGTGCCAGCAGTTACGCGGGGCGCGAGCAGTACTTC.

J is TRBJ2-7 and V is TRBV14; 7 bases agree with TRBD2. V lost 1 base to trimming and J lost 2 bases; unmatched junction nucleotides: 5. Looked up from germline, CDR1 is SGHDN and CDR2 is FVKESK. The CDR3 is 15 residues long. The CDR3 region is CASSQGASGTYEQYF. The CDR3 bases are TGTGCCAGCAGCCAAGGGGCTAGCGGTACCTACGAGCAGTACTTC.